This record looks at one T cell receptor beta chain sequence and its context. These data belong to a study of blood T cell repertoires in COVID-19. Whole-study context: COVID-19 samples, acute and convalescent, were from the United States, Italy and Spain. PBMCs, B-cell-depleted T cells, or T cells were the source of the cDNA or gDNA that made up the material.

V was shortened by 0 bases and J by 4 bases, with 9 bases between the two germline ends. In germline, CDR1 is SGHTA, CDR2 FQGNSA. The CDR3 sequence is 14 residues long. Original analysis: The authors estimated nucleated cell counts from reference gene primer amplification. The protocol was immunoSEQ multiplex PCR, while the TCRdb copy is restricted to in-frame clones and leaves out a portion. V, J and clone size are those of that table, while D and trimming were read from the DNA. The sample has 150,000 to 200,000 clones; about 86% are singletons. Material: peripheral blood. The sequence was obtained from a young woman who had recovered from COVID-19. The V call is TRBV7-2, the J call TRBJ1-1, with a possible D match to TRBD1 (5 bases). CDR3 sequence: CASSLAPGGTEAFF. For the CDR3, the DNA is TGTGCCAGCAGCTTAGCGCCGGGGGGCACTGAAGCTTTCTTT.